This TCR beta chain was observed in a study of cytomegalovirus exposure and HLA in healthy donors. This PCR relied on a set of 60 Vbeta primers and 13 Jbeta primers. Clones were sequenced by immunoSEQ multiplex PCR, and TCRdb holds only the in-frame ones, with some missing. This table holds 65,000 to 80,000 clones, approximately 81% found once. A word on this clone: Its antigen is not identified. Mismatch with germline at one junction end may stem from a read error.

This CDR3 contains 16 residues. Germline loops: CDR1 SGHTA, CDR2 FQGNSA. Whole-study findings and limits: HLA alleles were associated with around 17,000 TCR beta sequences in a later analysis at 0.05 false discovery rate. In a later analysis, TCR beta V- and J-gene trimming was associated with a missense DCLRE1C variant. Most observed TCR sequences were rare, whereas some public TCRs were detected in many donors. Later analysis revealed greater clonal expansion in HLA-associated TCR beta chains than in equally common others.

This chain connects TRBV7-2 to TRBJ1-2, with 9 nucleotides matching TRBD1. This TCR came from a middle-aged woman in good health and CMV-seropositive. Material: PBMCs. In DNA, the CDR3 is TGTGACAGCAGCCTCCAAACGGACAGGGGTGGGTATGGCTACACCTTC. Protein product: CDSSLQTDRGGYGYTF.